The 19 T cell receptor beta chains presented below share a single source sample, sequenced in a study of cytomegalovirus exposure and HLA in healthy donors. The PCR ran on 60 Vbeta and 13 Jbeta primers. Clones were read by immunoSEQ multiplex PCR, and TCRdb kept only the in-frame ones, dropping some. The data contain roughly 180,000 clones, 84% of them singletons. The source material was PBMCs. Source of these receptors: a man aged 25-45 years in good health and CMV-seronegative.

The chain uses TRBV19 and TRBJ2-5, with 9 bases matching TRBD2. The DNA end favors TRBJ2-7, so the J call may be wrong. CDR3 size: 15 residues. Germline assignment: CDR1 LNHDA and CDR2 SQIVND (reference sequence). The CDR3 is CASSIVASGDYEQYF. Here the CDR3 DNA reads TGTGCCAGTAGTATTGTGGCTAGCGGGGACTACGAGCAGTACTTC.

The rearrangement uses TRBV25-1 and TRBJ2-1, with D possibly matching TRBD1 (6 bases). The V gene lost 6 bases and the J gene lost 5 bases, with 11 bases spanning the gap. In germline, CDR1 is MGHDK, CDR2 SYGVNS. This CDR3 is built from 13 residues. CDR3 bases: TGTGCCAGCAGACACAGGGTTGACAATGAGCAGTTCTTC. Translated: CASRHRVDNEQFF.

A note on this clone: Sequence at one end of the junction differs from germline and may be a read error. The gene calls are TRBV7-9 and TRBJ1-3; no firm D call. The CDR3 contains 12 residues. Germline loops: CDR1 SEHNR, CDR2 FQNEAQ (reference sequence). The CDR3 DNA is TGTTCCAGCAGCTTCATGGGAAACACCATATATTTT. Translation: CSSSFMGNTIYF.

V is TRBV6-1 and J is TRBJ2-3, with TRBD1 matching 10 bases. The CDR3 spans 14 residues. Germline CDR1 is MNHNS and CDR2 is SASEGT. V lost 8 bases and J lost 8; bases outside the gene matches: 10. CDR3 residues: CASLRDRGGSTQYF. Here the CDR3 DNA reads TGTGCCAGCCTCCGGGACAGGGGAGGGTCTACGCAGTATTTT.

In this sample, this clone turned up once. The rearrangement uses TRBV19 and TRBJ2-2, with 9 bases that match TRBD1. V lost 5 bases, J lost 4 bases, and 2 bases stayed unmatched. Per the germline V gene, CDR1 is LNHDA and CDR2 is SQIVND (reference sequence). This CDR3 has 14 residues. The CDR3 region has the DNA TGTGCCAGTAGTCGGACAGGGGTCACCGGGGAGCTGTTTTTT. Amino acid sequence: CASSRTGVTGELFF.

The rearrangement joins TRBV6-1 to TRBJ1-4, with D unresolved. Per germline, CDR1 MNHNS and CDR2 SASEGT. The CDR3 is made up of 13 amino acids. With 8 bases removed from V and 1 base from J, the gap between germline ends came to 8 bases. The DNA of the CDR3 is TGTGCCAGCTCTCGGGTAACTAATGAAAAACTGTTTTTT. The encoded protein is CASSRVTNEKLFF.

CDR3 sequence: CASSSGQGANYGYTF. The CDR3 nucleotides read TGCGCCAGCAGCTCTGGACAGGGTGCTAACTATGGCTACACCTTC. This sequence joins TRBV5-1 and TRBJ1-2, with 8 nucleotides matching TRBD1. This CDR3 has 15 residues. CDR1 and CDR2 from the germline V gene are SGHRS and YFSETQ. Trimming cost V 3 bases and J 0 bases; bases outside gene matches: 4.

The chain joins TRBV14 to TRBJ1-6; 11 nucleotides line up with TRBD1. Germline V gives CDR1 SGHDN, CDR2 FVKESK. V dropped 4 bases and J dropped 6; count of bases not matched to a gene: 2. CDR3 length: 15 residues. CDR3 protein: CASSPGQGVNSPLHF. The CDR3 DNA reads as TGTGCCAGCAGCCCGGGACAGGGGGTTAATTCACCCCTCCACTTT.

This chain links TRBV9 with TRBJ2-1; 14 bases are shared with TRBD2. The germline CDR1 and CDR2 sequences are SGDLS and YYNGEE. This CDR3 has 16 amino acids. Losses at the gene ends were 2 bases for V and 9 bases for J; bases not matched to a gene: 7. In DNA form, the CDR3 reads TGTGCCAGCAGCGTTTTTGGGACTAGCGGGGGAGTTGAGCAGTTCTTC. Its protein product is CASSVFGTSGGVEQFF.

Concerning this clone itself: A read error may account for a junction end that differs from germline. The chain recombines TRBV7-7 with TRBJ1-6, with 7 bases identical to TRBD1. Germline values: CDR1 SSHAT, CDR2 FNYEAQ (reference sequence). The CDR3 runs 15 residues. In DNA form, the CDR3 reads TGTGCTAGCAGCCTTTGGACAGGAAATAATTCACCCCTCCACTTT. Its protein is CASSLWTGNNSPLHF.

V usage is TRBV29-1 and J usage is TRBJ2-2; 14 positions agree with TRBD2. After removal of 6 bases from V and 0 bases from J, the junction contained 12 bases not matched to a gene. CDR3 length equals 19 residues. Germline V gene lookup returns CDR1 SQVTM and CDR2 ANQGSEA. This CDR3 is CSVDNPGLAGESNTGELFF. The CDR3 DNA reads TGCAGCGTCGATAACCCGGGACTAGCGGGAGAGTCGAACACCGGGGAGCTGTTTTTT.

This clone came up once. The rearrangement uses TRBV2 and TRBJ1-4; TRBD1 matches 9 bases. Looked up from germline, CDR1 is SNHLY and CDR2 is FYNNEI. With V trimmed by 6 bases and J by 8 bases, 10 bases remained unmatched. The CDR3 has 15 amino acids. For the CDR3, the DNA is TGTGCCAGCAGGGATACCGGGACAGGGAAGGAAAAACTGTTTTTT. Its translation is CASRDTGTGKEKLFF.

CDR3 in DNA: TGTGCCATCAGTATGGGACAGGGCGACTATGGCTACACCTTC. Its translation: CAISMGQGDYGYTF. This rearrangement joins TRBV10-3 to TRBJ1-2, with 9 bases matching TRBD1. Germline assignment: CDR1 ENHRY and CDR2 SYGVKD. V lost 5 bases, J lost 3 bases, and 4 bases stayed unmatched. The CDR3 contains 14 residues.

This clone was counted between two and nine times. The chain couples TRBV4-1 to TRBJ2-3, with 14 nucleotides matching TRBD2. Per the germline V gene, CDR1 is MGHRA and CDR2 is YSYEKL. This CDR3 comprises 16 residues. J gave up 4 bases and V 3 bases, and 3 bases lay outside the gene matches. CDR3 coding DNA: TGCGCCAGCAGCCAGGAGGGACTAGCGGGGGCAGATACGCAGTATTTT. It specifies CASSQEGLAGADTQYF.

The gene calls are TRBV6-6 and TRBJ2-5; D is perhaps TRBD2 (7 bases). V was pared by 7 bases and J by 2 bases, with 17 bases between. The germline V gene encodes CDR1 MNHNY and CDR2 SVGAGI (reference sequence). This CDR3 is built from 15 residues. CDR3 amino acids: CASTQWGGLQETQYF. The CDR3 region has the DNA TGTGCCAGCACCCAATGGGGGGGCCTACAAGAGACCCAGTACTTC.

On this clone itself: The germline gene is not matched at one end of the junction; a read error may be the cause. V and J are TRBV29-1 and TRBJ2-3, with 7 bases that match TRBD1. Germline assignment: CDR1 SQVTM and CDR2 ANQGSEA. The CDR3 runs to 13 residues. The CDR3 protein is CSVQEGAADTQYF. CDR3 nucleotides: TGCAGCGTTCAAGAGGGGGCTGCAGATACGCAGTATTTT.

The rearrangement links TRBV2 to TRBJ2-2; 8 bases are a match to TRBD2. Germline-derived CDR1 and CDR2 are SNHLY and FYNNEI. The CDR3 runs to 15 residues. J gave up 4 bases and V 10 bases, and 11 bases lay outside the gene matches. This chain's CDR3 is CAIHATGTSTGELFF. The CDR3 nucleotides are TGTGCCATCCATGCGACCGGGACTAGCACCGGGGAGCTGTTTTTT.

The V and J genes are TRBV28 and TRBJ1-1, with a tentative D call TRBD1 (5 bases). Germline-derived CDR1 and CDR2 are MDHEN and SYDVKM. The V end lost 8 bases, the J end lost 0 bases, and 19 bases lay between the germline ends. The CDR3 is 16 amino acids. The DNA for the CDR3 is TGTGCCAGCTTAAGTTGGGGCAGGGCCCTGAACACTGAAGCTTTCTTT. It translates to CASLSWGRALNTEAFF.

This clone was seen a few times. The rearrangement joins TRBV7-9 to TRBJ1-4; TRBD1 matches 9 bases. The CDR3 spans 15 residues. Germline V gene lookup returns CDR1 SEHNR and CDR2 FQNEAQ (reference sequence). V shed 5 bases and J 11 bases; nucleotides not matched to a gene: 12. The CDR3, as DNA: TGTGCCAGCAGCCCCGTGGGGACAGGGAAGGATAAACTGTTTTTT. It translates to CASSPVGTGKDKLFF.